This T cell receptor beta chain was observed in a study of cytomegalovirus exposure and HLA in healthy donors listed by TCRdb under 2017. With regard to the full study: An earlier analysis of approximately 600 of the donors reported 250 to 300 Gb of sequence data and about 100 million unique TCR beta sequences from about 179 million T cells. Rather than drawing on any new phenotypic data, the later analysis identified candidate immune exposures from TCR beta sequences and the way those sequences occurred across donors. Besides the first cohort of around 700 subjects, a separate validation cohort made up of over a hundred different subjects was used. Of the roughly 390 genotyped donors, around 81% fell in the genetic ancestry cluster associated with self-reported Caucasian donors. To decide whether each TCR beta V gene segment behaved as functional or pseudogenic, an earlier analysis of 587 of the donors relied on high-throughput TCR beta sequencing. Class I and class II HLA loci were covered by the typing at four-digit resolution. In a later genetic analysis, genome-wide SNP genotypes for 398 of the 666 donors were used, and that subset was treated as a discovery cohort. Approximately 310 gigabases of sequencing data and approximately 84 million unique TCR sequences were included in an early release covering 500 to 750 HLA-typed donors. The number of typed donors differed by locus: roughly 620-640 for A, B, C, DRB1 and DQB1; about 520 for DQA1; 606 for DPA1; and approximately 450 for DPB1. On average, roughly 200,000 unique TCR beta nucleotide sequences were sequenced per donor among 300 to 500 genotyped donors of the cohort, with roughly 19% of those sequences being non-productive. Donor age, sex, ethnicity and CMV serostatus were compiled together with the repertoire data. The T cell repertoires of around 670 subjects were profiled by immunosequencing and related to cytomegalovirus serostatus. To predict cytomegalovirus infection status, the study brought together high-throughput TCR immunosequencing, statistical association of individual TCRs with disease status, and machine learning. A few DR-DQ haplotypes were treated as single units for association and clustering because of strong linkage in the cohort. All discovery cohort repertoires had been generated using a single sequencing platform. The study was designed to test whether signatures of past pathogen exposure could be identified by cataloging public T cell receptors. To study patterns of TCR occurrence, a later analysis re-analyzed previously published TCR beta repertoires from under 750 donors and added high-resolution HLA genotyping. The investigation overall reported the following: Most TCR sequences were observed very rarely across donors, whereas some public TCRs were present in many individuals. Strong co-occurrence of HLA alleles, especially DR and DQ, made assigning TCR associations to individual alleles difficult. This cohort had only TCR beta chains sequenced, and the lack of alpha or paired-chain data limited which features could be detected. The authors suggested that the approach could potentially be generalized to other disease states and immunological phenotypes. A further reported finding was that TCR beta sequences accurately predicted the HLA-A and HLA-B alleles for most subjects in the first cohort. A few of the identified cytomegalovirus-associated TCR beta chains were confirmed in vitro to be specific for cytomegalovirus antigens. The sequencing pipeline was judged likely to have produced a cluster of highly shared sequence variants as a technical artifact. In a later analysis, around 17,000 TCR beta sequences were associated with specific HLA alleles at a false discovery rate of 0.05. According to a later analysis, parvovirus B19, influenza, CMV and Epstein-Barr virus appeared linked to several top co-occurrence clusters. Some IMGT-functional V segments, including TRBV6-2 and TRBV6-3, could not be told apart with the 87-base-pair reads, so those segments were excluded. According to a later genetic analysis, donors in an Asian-associated ancestry cluster had fewer N-insertions in productive TCRs than the approximately 670-donor mean. A later genetic analysis associated a missense DCLRE1C variant with V-gene and J-gene trimming of TCR beta chains, and an independent cohort replicated the association. Correlated functional status among segregating V segments might be attributable to linkage disequilibrium, but an unknown experimental factor could not be ruled out. According to a later analysis, TCR association rates differed among HLA loci, with DRB1 alleles showing the most associated TCRs and HLA-C alleles showing the fewest. In a later analysis, HLA-associated TCR beta chains were found to be more clonally expanded and to have lower generation probabilities than equally common non-associated chains. An earlier analysis of approximately 530 of the donors showed that most TCR beta V segments appeared in productive rearrangements either about 90% or about 30% of the time, which broadly matched IMGT annotations. The study listed 164 TCR beta chains as associated with cytomegalovirus. In a later analysis, most CMV-associated TCR beta chains were found to appear HLA-restricted, with HLA associations seemingly driven largely by CMV exposure. The classifier was reported to diagnose cytomegalovirus status with high specificity and sensitivity in both the original cohort and the validation cohort. Because HLA typing was unavailable for some donors at each locus, only the typed subset was used in association tests. The earlier analysis of 450 to 700 of the donors excluded roughly 17 rarely observed V segments, including chromosome 9 orphons, because counts were too low. CMV serostatus was the only immune exposure information available for the cohort. Sequencing depth was assumed to be roughly uniform across donors in the presence/absence analyses, though that assumption may not hold.

With respect to this clone: What this receptor recognizes is not known. Per-base quality was not reported, and no clone a single base away is much larger than it.

The cohort comprised some 730 healthy bone marrow donors. Cohort members were all nominally healthy when sampled, although unrecorded immune exposures were likely present. Of the 550 to 750 cohort members, about 280 had positive CMV serostatus and fewer than 450 had negative CMV serostatus, and CMV serostatus was not recorded for the donor. Each donor provided a peripheral blood sample, and peripheral blood mononuclear cells were used for TCR beta sequencing. The Qiagen DNeasy Blood Extraction Kit was used to extract genomic DNA from the blood cell samples. Libraries came from the immunoSEQ multiplex PCR assay. For the multiplex PCR, a mixture combining 60 forward primers for TCR Vbeta segments and 13 reverse primers for TCR Jbeta segments was used. A multiplex PCR assay on genomic DNA amplified the CDR3 region of rearranged TCR beta genes. The Illumina HiSeq System was used to sequence the amplified TCR beta libraries as 87-base-pair reads. The study's own analysis went as follows. A later analysis counted about 82 million unique TCR beta chains across the 666 repertoires, and 10 million to 12 million of these chains were shared by at least two donors. A nearest-neighbor algorithm error-corrected the raw reads and collapsed the reads into unique sequences, merging closely related sequences to remove PCR and sequencing errors. Alignment of CDR3 sequences to IMGT reference sequences was used to assign V, D and J gene segments. For a sequence to be retained, a match of at least six nucleotides was required to both a V gene segment and a J gene segment. A rearrangement counted as productive if the CDR3 had no stop codons and remained in frame with V and J, and every other rearrangement counted as non-productive. Following IMGT convention, CDR3 was defined as the stretch from the second conserved V-encoded cysteine to the conserved J-encoded phenylalanine. The earlier analysis of some 600 of the donors excluded sequences that lacked an unambiguous match to a single V gene segment. An earlier analysis of fewer than 750 of the donors classified V segments as functional when productive rearrangements were above 56.7% and as segregating when the standard deviation between donors was above 5%. A statistical classification framework was built to diagnose cytomegalovirus status from the catalog of TCR beta chain sequences. In a later analysis, TCR nucleotide sequences were compared against IMGT/GENE-DB human TR gene sequences so that V and J genes could be assigned. In a later analysis, CDR3 sequences and most-parsimonious VDJ recombination scenarios were assigned using the TCRdist pipeline. In a later analysis, each TCR beta chain was defined by its CDR3 amino acid sequence together with its V-gene family, and reads lacking a unique V-gene family were excluded. In a later analysis, 500 to 650 highly shared, low-generation-probability nucleotide sequences were removed to address suspected cross-contamination and a sequencing artifact. In a later analysis, a clonal expansion index was calculated for each public chain from normalized within-repertoire ranks of inferred template counts. In a later analysis, generation probabilities were computed using a VDJ recombination model fitted to out-of-frame rearrangements, and the results were checked against IGoR. Hypergeometric tests were used in a later analysis to score TCR-TCR, TCR-HLA and TCR-CMV co-occurrence, with a repertoire-size bias correction applied to the TCR pairs. False discovery rates were estimated in a later analysis by permuting HLA or CMV assignments 20 times. A later analysis grouped co-occurring TCRs with DBSCAN, adding TCRdist sequence similarity when clustering within HLA-allele-positive subsets. For co-occurrence clustering, repertoires with fewer than 30,000 or more than 120,000 public chains were excluded, along with roughly five repertoires with anomalous nucleotide sharing. TCRdb took over this immuneACCESS table, retaining in-frame rearrangements with V and J assigned. Such tables are incomplete; in checked studies, under half of the missing clones stem from an unresolved V gene, and the remainder is unexplained. V and J calls and clone size are as listed in that table; D and trimming were resolved from the DNA. The sample has about 97,000 clones on record, roughly 60% of them singletons. Over 4% of the sample goes to the ten largest clones.

Relative to germline, V is missing 5 bases and J is missing 4 bases, with 8 bases of the junction outside any gene match. The CDR3, from cysteine to phenylalanine, totals 16 residues. CDR3 DNA only is kept here, 48 bases in frame from base 1. CDR1 and CDR2 (SGHVS, FQNEAQ) derive from the germline V gene. Material: PBMCs. The receptor comes from a human donor in good health. The chain is assembled from TRBV7-8 and TRBJ2-1, with 10 junctional bases fitting TRBD2. At the DNA level, the sequence is TGTGCCAGCAGCGCGACCGGGACTAGCGTATACAATGAGCAGTTCTTC. Its protein reads: CASSATGTSVYNEQFF.